The sequence of this TCR beta chain was determined in a study of untreated major depressive disorder. Study-wide results and limits: Findings may not generalize because the study sample was small. Private clones made up every subject's top five TRBV05-01 clones. Depressed patients' CD4+ T cells carried increased TRBV05-01 (Vbeta 5.1) usage versus control CD4+ T cells.

Profiling relied on immunoSEQ multiplex PCR, and the TCRdb table lists in-frame clones only, not all of them. The table has about 25,000 clones, approximately 91% seen once. V lost 0 bases, J lost 5 bases, and 11 bases lay in between. Per germline, CDR1 SGHDT and CDR2 YYEEEE. The CDR3 contains 14 residues. Of note for this clone: The antigen is undetermined.

Blood, 25 to 35 ml, was drawn into EDTA tubes. From thawed PBMCs, CD4+ T cells were purified by negative selection. The sequenced sample consisted of CD4+ T cells from PBMCs. This chain joins TRBV5-6 and TRBJ2-5; the D gene is possibly TRBD2 (6 bases). The clonotype comes from a woman in her twenties or thirties with major depressive disorder. The CDR3 DNA reads as TGTGCCAGCAGCTTGGTCGGGAGTGGGGAGACCCAGTACTTC. It translates to CASSLVGSGETQYF.